These T cell receptor beta chains were read from a single sample in a study of CD8+CD57+ T cells in acquired aplastic anemia. TCRdb re-analysed the reads in MiXCR, keeping a single row per CDR3 protein. The table lists 200,000 to 250,000 distinct CDR3 sequences, 34% of them singletons. Sequenced: sorted CD4+, CD8+, or CD8+CD57+ T cells (not recorded which) from PBMCs. Every receptor here comes from a human donor in good health, serving as a control. The conserved cysteine and the conserved F or W are not part of the CDR3 here. Each record gives: J gene, V gene, D gene, CDR3 protein. D genes are given only for firm matches.

>TRBJ1-1|TRBV12-3/TRBV12-4|.
ASSRQRNTEAF
>TRBJ2-1|TRBV19|.
ASSQPGEQF
>TRBJ1-2|TRBV5-4|.
ASSTRQTSVYGYT
>TRBJ1-2|TRBV6-1|TRBD1
ASSEDRGLRGYT
>TRBJ1-1|TRBV29-1|.
SVLGQTNTEAF
>TRBJ1-4|TRBV3-1|TRBD1
ASSHTGTGNEKLF
>TRBJ1-6|TRBV7-9|.
ASSLGTHSPLH
>TRBJ2-5|TRBV15|TRBD2
ATSPRLAGKDGTQY
>TRBJ2-3|TRBV5-4|.
PSSLRGPDTQY
>TRBJ1-4|TRBV10-3|.
AIREGRTTTNEKLF
>TRBJ1-1|TRBV3-1|.
ASSVSAGANMNTEAL
>TRBJ2-1|TRBV20-1|TRBD2
SARDLGGTSGIGSSYNEQF
>TRBJ2-7|TRBV2|TRBD2
ASESGGAYEQY
>TRBJ2-7|TRBV5-1|TRBD1
ASSLRQGAVSYEQY
>TRBJ2-7|TRBV2|TRBD1
ASSRRGYGEQY